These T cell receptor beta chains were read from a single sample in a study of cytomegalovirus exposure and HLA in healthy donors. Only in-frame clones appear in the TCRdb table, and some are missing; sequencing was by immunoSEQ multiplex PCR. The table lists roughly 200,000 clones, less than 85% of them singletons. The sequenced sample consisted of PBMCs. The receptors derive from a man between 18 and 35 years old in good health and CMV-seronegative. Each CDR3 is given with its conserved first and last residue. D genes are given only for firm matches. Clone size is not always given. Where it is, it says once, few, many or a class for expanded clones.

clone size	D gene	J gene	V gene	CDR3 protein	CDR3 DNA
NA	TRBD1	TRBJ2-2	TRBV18	CASSPRTGNTGELFF	TGTGCCAGCTCACCGAGGACAGGGAACACCGGGGAGCTGTTTTTT
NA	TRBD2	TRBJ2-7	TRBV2	CAVTGLAGVEQYF	TGTGCCGTTACGGGACTAGCGGGAGTGGAGCAGTACTTC
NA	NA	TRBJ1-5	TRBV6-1	CASTGTPIDSTQHF	TGTGCCAGTACCGGGACACCTATTGATTCGACCCAGCATTTT
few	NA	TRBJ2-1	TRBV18	CASSPRGDNEQFF	TGTGCCAGCTCACCACGGGGGGACAATGAGCAGTTCTTC
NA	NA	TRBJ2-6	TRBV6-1	CASRTGVSGANVLTF	TGTGCCAGCAGGACAGGAGTCTCTGGGGCCAACGTCCTGACTTTC
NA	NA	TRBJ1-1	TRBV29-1	CSGKPRTEGEAFF	TGCAGCGGAAAACCACGGACCGAGGGTGAAGCTTTCTTT
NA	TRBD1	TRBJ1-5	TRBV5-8	CASSAKQGGNQPQHF	TGTGCCAGCTCTGCCAAACAGGGGGGCAATCAGCCCCAGCATTTT
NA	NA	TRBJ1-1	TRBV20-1	CSARGIQAFF	TGCAGTGCTAGAGGGATACAGGCTTTCTTT
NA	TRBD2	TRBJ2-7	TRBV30	CAWSNKAGGLYEQYF	TGTGCCTGGAGTAATAAAGCGGGAGGGCTCTACGAGCAGTACTTC
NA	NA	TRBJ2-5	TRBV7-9	CASGGRDLQETQYF	TGTGCCAGCGGAGGGAGAGACTTACAAGAGACCCAGTACTTC
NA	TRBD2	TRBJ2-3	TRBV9	CASSVAGLAGGDTQYF	TGTGCCAGCAGCGTAGCGGGACTAGCGGGAGGAGATACGCAGTATTTT
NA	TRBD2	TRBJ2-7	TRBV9	CASSVGATSGSYEQYF	TGTGCCAGCAGCGTGGGCGCGACTAGCGGGAGCTACGAGCAGTACTTC
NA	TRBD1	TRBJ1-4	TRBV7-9	CASSSAGQGNEKLFF	TGTGCCAGCAGCTCCGCAGGACAGGGGAATGAAAAACTGTTTTTT
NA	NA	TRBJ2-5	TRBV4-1	CASSQVERQETQYF	TGCGCCAGCAGCCAAGTAGAGCGGCAAGAGACCCAGTACTTC
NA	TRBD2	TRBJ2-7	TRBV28	CASSPLAGVYYEQYF	TGTGCCAGCAGTCCCCTAGCGGGAGTTTACTACGAGCAGTACTTC
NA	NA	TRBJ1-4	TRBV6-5	CASSYSQGRGEKLFF	TGTGCCAGCAGTTACTCGCAGGGAAGGGGTGAAAAACTGTTTTTT
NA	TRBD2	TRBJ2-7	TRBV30	CAWSPVGTSGSYEQYF	TGTGCCTGGAGTCCGGTTGGGACTAGCGGTTCCTACGAGCAGTACTTC
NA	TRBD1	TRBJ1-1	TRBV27	CASSPRTGHMNTEAFF	TGTGCCAGCAGTCCCCGGACAGGGCACATGAACACTGAAGCTTTCTTT
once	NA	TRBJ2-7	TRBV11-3	CASSSSRSGEQYF	TGTGCCAGCAGCTCCTCCCGGTCGGGAGAGCAGTACTTC
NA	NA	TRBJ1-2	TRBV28	CATRAGPYGYTF	TGTGCCACCCGGGCGGGTCCCTATGGCTACACCTTC